A single sample is the source of the 20 T cell receptor beta chains below, sequenced in a study of siplizumab effects on memory and regulatory T cells. Sequenced by immunoSEQ multiplex PCR; TCRdb stores in-frame clones only, minus some. The table has about 50,000 clones, less than 90% seen once. The sequencing sample was made of naive CD8+ T cells sorted from blood. All receptors derive from a human donor in good health.

The V and J genes are TRBV13 and TRBJ1-1, with D hard to call. Trimming removed 5 bases from V and 7 bases from J, with 14 bases in between. CDR1 is PRHDT and CDR2 is FYEKMQ in the germline V gene (reference sequence). This CDR3 is built from 13 residues. CDR3 region: CASSQRWAVEAFF. The CDR3 DNA sequence: TGTGCCAGCAGCCAAAGGTGGGCAGTTGAAGCTTTCTTT.

This clone was found a few times. This chain joins TRBV7-9 and TRBJ1-1; TRBD1 matches at 7 bases. This CDR3 is built from 15 residues. CDR1 and CDR2 (germline): SEHNR, FQNEAQ (reference sequence). V dropped 5 bases and J dropped 1; count of bases not matched to a gene: 7. The chain's CDR3 is CASSDPGTENTEAFF. Here the CDR3 DNA reads TGTGCCAGCAGCGACCCCGGGACAGAGAACACTGAAGCTTTCTTT.

The J gene is TRBJ2-3, the V gene TRBV4-1, with D perhaps TRBD1 (6 bases). Germline CDR1 reads MGHRA; CDR2 reads YSYEKL. The CDR3 loop spans 14 amino acids. V lost 6 bases to trimming and J lost 6 bases, with 16 bases between them. CDR3 sequence (DNA): TGCGCCAGCAGTCCAACAGGGACCGCGGATACGCAGTATTTT. Residues: CASSPTGTADTQYF.

This chain uses TRBV7-6 with TRBJ2-1; 14 bases match TRBD2. This CDR3 has 17 residues. Germline V gene lookup returns CDR1 SGHVS and CDR2 FNYEAQ. V lost 5 bases, J lost 7 bases, and 10 bases stayed unmatched. The DNA for the CDR3 is TGTGCCAGCAGCCCCACCCGACTAGCGGGAGGGCAAAATGAGCAGTTCTTC. It translates to CASSPTRLAGGQNEQFF.

The V call is TRBV4-1, the J call TRBJ2-1, with D unresolved. Trimming took 0 bases from V and 8 from J, leaving 11 bases between them. Germline V gene sequence: CDR1 MGHRA, CDR2 YSYEKL. This CDR3 contains 14 residues. CDR3 sequence reads: CASSQDSIRHEQFF. The CDR3 DNA reads TGCGCCAGCAGCCAAGATTCGATACGGCATGAGCAGTTCTTC.

The rearrangement uses TRBV2 and TRBJ2-1; 10 bases line up with TRBD2. This CDR3 region has 13 residues. Trimming at V came to 4 bases and at J to 9 bases, leaving 3 bases not matched to a gene. The V gene's germline CDR1 is SNHLY and CDR2 FYNNEI. CDR3 in amino acids: CASSALAGAEQFF. CDR3 DNA: TGTGCCAGCAGTGCTCTAGCGGGAGCTGAGCAGTTCTTC.

V gene TRBV19 combines with J gene TRBJ2-7; 12 bases are shared with TRBD1. This CDR3 has 14 residues. After removal of 5 bases from V and 6 bases from J, the junction contained 5 bases not matched to a gene. Germline values: CDR1 LNHDA, CDR2 SQIVND (reference sequence). The CDR3 region has the DNA TGTGCCAGTAGTCCGGGACAGGGGGCCTTCGAGCAGTACTTC. Its protein product is CASSPGQGAFEQYF. Variable domain in full (rest from reference TRBV19 and TRBJ2-7): DGGITQSPKYLFRKEGQNVTLSCEQNLNHDAMYWYRQDPGQGLRLIYYSQIVNDFQKGDIAEGYSVSREKKESFPLTVTSAQKNPTAFYLCASSPGQGAFEQYFGPGTRLTVT.

The chain links TRBV29-1 to TRBJ1-1; maybe TRBD1 (6 bases). The V and J ends lost 7 bases and 0 bases respectively, with 9 bases between them. CDR1 is SQVTM, CDR2 ANQGSEA, per germline. The CDR3 covers 12 residues. Written as DNA, the CDR3 is TGCAGCGCCGACAGGTTGAACACTGAAGCTTTCTTT. Protein sequence: CSADRLNTEAFF.

The chain has TRBV7-3 and TRBJ1-2; no clear D. V lost 4 bases and J 8 bases, leaving 11 bases between the germline ends. CDR1 and CDR2 from the germline V gene are SGHTA and FQGTGA. The CDR3 has 12 amino acids. This CDR3 is CASSSGSGGYTF. The CDR3 DNA sequence: TGTGCCAGCAGCTCGGGATCGGGAGGCTACACCTTC. Together with reference TRBV7-3 and TRBJ1-2, the CDR3 gives the full variable domain: GAGVSQTPSNKVTEKGKYVELRCDPISGHTALYWYRQSLGQGPEFLIYFQGTGAADDSGLPNDRFFAVRPEGSVSTLKIQRTERGDSAVYLCASSSGSGGYTFGSGTRLTVV.

V usage is TRBV4-1 and J usage is TRBJ2-5; D might be TRBD2 (5 bases). The J call may be wrong; the DNA end is better matched by TRBJ2-7. The CDR3 loop spans 15 amino acids. CDR1 and CDR2 from the germline V gene are MGHRA and YSYEKL. The CDR3 coding sequence is TGCGCCAGCAGCCAAGTTGAGGGCCGGGCCTACGAGCAGTACTTC. Its protein product is CASSQVEGRAYEQYF.

The J gene is TRBJ2-1, the V gene TRBV5-1; 10 positions agree with TRBD2. V gave up 0 bases and J gave up 3 bases; unmatched junction bases: 3. Germline-derived CDR1 and CDR2 are SGHRS and YFSETQ. This CDR3 comprises 16 residues. The chain's CDR3 is CASSLGGTSVYNEQFF. In DNA, the CDR3 is TGCGCCAGCAGCTTGGGAGGGACTAGCGTCTACAATGAGCAGTTCTTC.

J is TRBJ2-3 and V is TRBV2; possible D gene TRBD1, 6 bases. The V gene's germline CDR1 is SNHLY and CDR2 FYNNEI. The CDR3 is 16 amino acids. Between the trimmed V and J ends, which lost 2 bases and 1 base, there was a span of 13 bases. The CDR3 is CASSEFKAGGTDTQYF. The CDR3 DNA reads as TGTGCCAGCAGTGAATTCAAGGCAGGGGGCACAGATACGCAGTATTTT.

This clone was detected a few times. The chain couples TRBV4-1 to TRBJ1-5; perhaps TRBD1 as D (5 bases). V lost 0 bases, J lost 5 bases, and 11 bases lay in between. Germline V CDR1 and CDR2: MGHRA, YSYEKL. The CDR3 has 15 amino acids. Here the CDR3 DNA reads TGCGCCAGCAGCCAAGATCCGGGGGTGGATCAGCCCCAGCATTTT. Its protein product is CASSQDPGVDQPQHF.

The CDR3 DNA reads as TGTGCCAGCAGCGTAGCAAGCAACTATGGCTACACCTTC. Residues: CASSVASNYGYTF. V usage is TRBV9 and J usage is TRBJ1-2; no firm D call. Trimming removed 0 bases at V and 2 bases at J, with 5 bases between. In germline, CDR1 is SGDLS, CDR2 YYNGEE. This CDR3 is 13 amino acids long.

In its sample, this clone was seen a few times. V and J are TRBV27 and TRBJ1-5; TRBD1 is a possible D gene (6 bases). The CDR3 is 15 amino acids. Deletions cut 5 bases from V and 2 bases from J, with 13 bases between. CDR1 is MNHEY and CDR2 is SMNVEV in the germline V gene (reference sequence). CDR3 nucleotide sequence: TGTGCCAGCAGTGTAACAGGGTTTGGCAATCAGCCCCAGCATTTT. It encodes CASSVTGFGNQPQHF.

The table lists this clone with a count of one. The V and J genes are TRBV27 and TRBJ2-3; maybe TRBD2 (5 bases). The CDR3 covers 15 residues. Germline CDR1 and CDR2: MNHEY and SMNVEV (reference sequence). The germline V and J ends were trimmed by 0 bases and 5 bases, with 12 bases remaining between them. The chain's CDR3 is CASSLSRIEGDTQYF. The CDR3 DNA is TGTGCCAGCAGTTTATCCCGCATCGAGGGAGATACGCAGTATTTT.

This clone was seen once. The CDR3 coding sequence is TGTGCCATCAATTTACAGGGGGCGAATGGCTACACCTTC. This translates into CAINLQGANGYTF. The genes are TRBV10-3 and TRBJ1-2; 9 bases are a match to TRBD1. J lost 6 bases, V lost 7 bases, and 6 bases had no gene match. Germline V gene sequence: CDR1 ENHRY, CDR2 SYGVKD. The CDR3 consists of 13 residues.

This chain connects TRBV19 to TRBJ2-7; TRBD1 matches at 7 bases. The germline V gene has CDR1 LNHDA and CDR2 SQIVND (reference sequence). V lost 5 bases, J lost 5 bases, and 15 bases stayed unmatched. The CDR3 runs to 16 residues. CDR3 in amino acids: CASSPFPLQGRNEQYF. The CDR3 nucleotides read TGTGCCAGTAGTCCATTTCCCCTACAGGGGCGGAACGAGCAGTACTTC.

The chain has TRBV7-9 and TRBJ1-4; D might be TRBD1 (6 bases). The CDR3 sequence is 15 residues long. V was trimmed by 4 bases and J by 7 bases, leaving 16 bases between them. Germline V gene sequence: CDR1 SEHNR, CDR2 FQNEAQ (reference sequence). The CDR3 spells CASSSGTRGSEKLFF. CDR3 nucleotide sequence: TGTGCCAGCAGCTCCGGTACCAGGGGATCTGAAAAACTGTTTTTT. The full variable domain, with the rest looked up from reference TRBV7-9 and TRBJ1-4, is DTGVSQNPRHKITKRGQNVTFRCDPISEHNRLYWYRQTLGQGPEFLTYFQNEAQLEKSRLLSDRFSAERPKGSFSTLEIQRTEQGDSAMYLCASSSGTRGSEKLFFGSGTQLSVL.

V is TRBV27 and J is TRBJ1-5; tentative D call: TRBD1 (5 bases). Germline CDR1 MNHEY, CDR2 SMNVEV (reference sequence). The CDR3 totals 14 residues. Trimming removed 5 bases at V and 6 bases at J, with 14 bases between. As DNA, the CDR3 is TGTGCCAGCAGTCCAGGGAGGGGTGTTCAGCCCCAGCATTTT. It is translated as CASSPGRGVQPQHF.